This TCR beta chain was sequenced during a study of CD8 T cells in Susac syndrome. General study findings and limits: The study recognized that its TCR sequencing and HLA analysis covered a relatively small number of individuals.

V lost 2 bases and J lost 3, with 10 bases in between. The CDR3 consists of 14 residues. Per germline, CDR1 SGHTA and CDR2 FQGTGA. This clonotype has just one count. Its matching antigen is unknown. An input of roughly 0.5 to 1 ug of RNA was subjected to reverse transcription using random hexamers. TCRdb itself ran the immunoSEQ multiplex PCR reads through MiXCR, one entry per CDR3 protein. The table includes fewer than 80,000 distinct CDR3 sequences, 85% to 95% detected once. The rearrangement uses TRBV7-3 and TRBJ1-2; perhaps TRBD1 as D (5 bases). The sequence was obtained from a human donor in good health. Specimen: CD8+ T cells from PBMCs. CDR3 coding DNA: TGTGCCAGCAGCTTACAAGGGACCGACTATGGCTACACCTTC. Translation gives CASSLQGTDYGYTF.